This note documents a single T cell receptor (beta chain) sequence. Its antigen is not known. This record belongs to a study of shared clonotypes between healthy human individuals. Overall study: There were three CD4 naive, three CD4 memory, two CD8 naive and one CD8 memory plates per donor. Study-level findings and limits: Among donors, clonotype sharing was expected to be affected by sequencing depth. What naive subsets generally showed was a larger estimated richness than memory subsets showed.

Cells designated naive CD8 were CD45RO-negative and were positively selected for CCR7, with terminally differentiated effector memory CD45RA+ cells excluded. All donors were healthy HIV-negative adults lacking recent acute infections or vaccinations. CDR3 length: 14 residues. Germline V lookup: CDR1 SGHVS, CDR2 FNYEAQ. Deletions cut 0 bases from V and 2 bases from J, with 7 bases between. Assay: immunoSEQ multiplex PCR; the TCRdb copy retains only in-frame clones and omits some. This table has fewer than 850,000 clones, roughly 96% appearing once. The source of this sequence is a man younger than 45 in good health. The chain carries TRBV7-6 and TRBJ1-2, with a tentative D call TRBD1 (5 bases). Input material: naive CD8+ T cells sorted from blood. CDR3: CASSLASGNYGYTF. In DNA, the CDR3 is TGTGCCAGCAGCTTAGCATCAGGGAACTATGGCTACACCTTC.